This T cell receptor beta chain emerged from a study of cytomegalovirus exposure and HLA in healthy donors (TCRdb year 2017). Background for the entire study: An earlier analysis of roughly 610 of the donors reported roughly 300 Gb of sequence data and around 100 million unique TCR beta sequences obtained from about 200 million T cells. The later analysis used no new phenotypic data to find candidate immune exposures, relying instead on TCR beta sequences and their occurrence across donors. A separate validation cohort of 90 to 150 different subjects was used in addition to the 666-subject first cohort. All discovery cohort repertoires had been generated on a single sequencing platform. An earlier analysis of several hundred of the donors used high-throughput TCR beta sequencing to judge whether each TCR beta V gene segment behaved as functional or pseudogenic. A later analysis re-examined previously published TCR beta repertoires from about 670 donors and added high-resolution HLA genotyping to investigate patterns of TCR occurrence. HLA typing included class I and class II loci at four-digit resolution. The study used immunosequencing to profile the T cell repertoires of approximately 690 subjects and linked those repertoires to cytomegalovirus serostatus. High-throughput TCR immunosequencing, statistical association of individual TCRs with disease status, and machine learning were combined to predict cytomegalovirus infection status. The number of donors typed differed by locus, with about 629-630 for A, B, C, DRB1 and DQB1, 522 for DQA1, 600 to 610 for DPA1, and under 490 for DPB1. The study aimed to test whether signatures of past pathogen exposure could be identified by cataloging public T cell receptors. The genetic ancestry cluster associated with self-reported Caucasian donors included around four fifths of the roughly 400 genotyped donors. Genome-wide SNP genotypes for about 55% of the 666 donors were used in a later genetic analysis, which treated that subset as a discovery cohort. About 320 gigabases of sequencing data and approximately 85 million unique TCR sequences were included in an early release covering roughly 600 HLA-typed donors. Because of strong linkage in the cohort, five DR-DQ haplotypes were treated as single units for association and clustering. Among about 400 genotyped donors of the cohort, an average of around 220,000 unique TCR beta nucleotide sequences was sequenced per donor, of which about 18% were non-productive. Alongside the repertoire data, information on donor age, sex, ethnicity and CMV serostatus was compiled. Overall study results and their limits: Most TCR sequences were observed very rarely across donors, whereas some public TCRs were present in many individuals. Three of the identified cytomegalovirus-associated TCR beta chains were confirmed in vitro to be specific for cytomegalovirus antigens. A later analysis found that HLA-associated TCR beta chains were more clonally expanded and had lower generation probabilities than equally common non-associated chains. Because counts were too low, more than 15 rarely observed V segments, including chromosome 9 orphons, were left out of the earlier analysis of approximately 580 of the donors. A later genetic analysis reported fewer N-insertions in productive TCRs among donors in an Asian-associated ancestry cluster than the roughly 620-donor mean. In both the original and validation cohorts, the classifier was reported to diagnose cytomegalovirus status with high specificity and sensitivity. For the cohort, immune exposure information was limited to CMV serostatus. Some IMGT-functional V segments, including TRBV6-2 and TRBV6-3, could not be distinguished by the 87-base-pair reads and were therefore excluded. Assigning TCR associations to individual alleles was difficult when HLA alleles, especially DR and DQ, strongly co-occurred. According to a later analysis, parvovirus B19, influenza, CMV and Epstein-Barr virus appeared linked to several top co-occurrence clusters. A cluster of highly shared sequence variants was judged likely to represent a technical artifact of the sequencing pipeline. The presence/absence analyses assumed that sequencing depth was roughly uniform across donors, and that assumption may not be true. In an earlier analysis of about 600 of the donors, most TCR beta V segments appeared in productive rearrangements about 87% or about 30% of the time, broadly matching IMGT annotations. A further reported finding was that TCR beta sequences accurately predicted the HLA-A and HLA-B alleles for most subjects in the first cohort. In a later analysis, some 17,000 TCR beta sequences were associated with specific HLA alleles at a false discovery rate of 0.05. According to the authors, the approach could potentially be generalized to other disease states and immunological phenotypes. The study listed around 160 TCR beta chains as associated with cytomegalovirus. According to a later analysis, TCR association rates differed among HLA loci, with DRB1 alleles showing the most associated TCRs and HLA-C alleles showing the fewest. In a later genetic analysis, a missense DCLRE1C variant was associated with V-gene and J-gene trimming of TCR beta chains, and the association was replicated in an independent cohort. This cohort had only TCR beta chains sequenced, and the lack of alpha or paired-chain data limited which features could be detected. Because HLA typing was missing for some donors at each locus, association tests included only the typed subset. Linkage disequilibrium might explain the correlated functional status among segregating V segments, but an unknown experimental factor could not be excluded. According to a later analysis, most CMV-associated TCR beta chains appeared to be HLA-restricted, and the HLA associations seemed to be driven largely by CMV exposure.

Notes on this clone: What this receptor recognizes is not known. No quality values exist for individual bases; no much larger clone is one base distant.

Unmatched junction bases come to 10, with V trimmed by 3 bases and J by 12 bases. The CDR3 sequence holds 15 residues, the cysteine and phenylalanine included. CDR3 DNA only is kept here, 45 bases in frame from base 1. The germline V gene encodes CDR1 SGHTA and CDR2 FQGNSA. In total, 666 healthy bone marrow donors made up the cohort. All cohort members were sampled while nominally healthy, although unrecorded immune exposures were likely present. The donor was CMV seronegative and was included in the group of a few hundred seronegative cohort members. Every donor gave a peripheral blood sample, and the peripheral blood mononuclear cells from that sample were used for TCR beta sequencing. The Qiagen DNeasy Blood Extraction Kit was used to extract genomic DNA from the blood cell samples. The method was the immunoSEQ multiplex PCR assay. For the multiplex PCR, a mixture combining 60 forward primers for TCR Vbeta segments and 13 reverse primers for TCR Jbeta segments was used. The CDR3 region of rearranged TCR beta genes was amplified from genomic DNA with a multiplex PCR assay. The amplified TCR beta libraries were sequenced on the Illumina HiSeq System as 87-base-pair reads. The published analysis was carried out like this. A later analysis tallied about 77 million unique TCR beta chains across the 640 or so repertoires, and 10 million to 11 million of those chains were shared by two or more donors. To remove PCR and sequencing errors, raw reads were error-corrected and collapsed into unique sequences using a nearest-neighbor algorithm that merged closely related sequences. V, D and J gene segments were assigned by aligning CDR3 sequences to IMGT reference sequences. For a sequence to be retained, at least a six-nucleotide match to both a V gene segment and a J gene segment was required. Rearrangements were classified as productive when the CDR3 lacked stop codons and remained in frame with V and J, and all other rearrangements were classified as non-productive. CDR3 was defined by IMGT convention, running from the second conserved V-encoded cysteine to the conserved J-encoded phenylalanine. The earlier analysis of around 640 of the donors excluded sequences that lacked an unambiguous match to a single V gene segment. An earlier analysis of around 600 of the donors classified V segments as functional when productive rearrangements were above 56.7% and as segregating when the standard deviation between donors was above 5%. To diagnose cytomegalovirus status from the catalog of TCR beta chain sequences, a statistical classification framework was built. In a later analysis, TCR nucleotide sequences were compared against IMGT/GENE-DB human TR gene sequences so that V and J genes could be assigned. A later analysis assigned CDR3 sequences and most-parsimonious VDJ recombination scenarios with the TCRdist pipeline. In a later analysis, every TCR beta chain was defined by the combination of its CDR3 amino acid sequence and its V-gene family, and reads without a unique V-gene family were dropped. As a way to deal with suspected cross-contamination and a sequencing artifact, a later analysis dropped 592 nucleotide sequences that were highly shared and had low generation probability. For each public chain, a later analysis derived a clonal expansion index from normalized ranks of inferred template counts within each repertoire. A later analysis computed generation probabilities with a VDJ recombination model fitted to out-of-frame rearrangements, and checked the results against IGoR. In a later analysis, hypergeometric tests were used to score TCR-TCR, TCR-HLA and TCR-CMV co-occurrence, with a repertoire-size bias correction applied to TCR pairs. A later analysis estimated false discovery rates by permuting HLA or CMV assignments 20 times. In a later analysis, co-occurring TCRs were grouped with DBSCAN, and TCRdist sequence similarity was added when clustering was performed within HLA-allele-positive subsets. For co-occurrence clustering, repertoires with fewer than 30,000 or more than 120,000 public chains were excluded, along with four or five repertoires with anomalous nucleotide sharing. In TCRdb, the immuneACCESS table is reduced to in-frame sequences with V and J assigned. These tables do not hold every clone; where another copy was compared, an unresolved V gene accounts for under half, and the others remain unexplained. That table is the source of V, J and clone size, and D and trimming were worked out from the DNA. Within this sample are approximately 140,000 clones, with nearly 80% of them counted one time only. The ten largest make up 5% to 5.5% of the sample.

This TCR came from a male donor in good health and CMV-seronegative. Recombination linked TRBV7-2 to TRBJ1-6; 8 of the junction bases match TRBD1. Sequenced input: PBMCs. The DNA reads TGTGCCAGCAGCTTCGGGACAGGCCTAGGAGGACCCCTCCACTTT. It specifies CASSFGTGLGGPLHF.